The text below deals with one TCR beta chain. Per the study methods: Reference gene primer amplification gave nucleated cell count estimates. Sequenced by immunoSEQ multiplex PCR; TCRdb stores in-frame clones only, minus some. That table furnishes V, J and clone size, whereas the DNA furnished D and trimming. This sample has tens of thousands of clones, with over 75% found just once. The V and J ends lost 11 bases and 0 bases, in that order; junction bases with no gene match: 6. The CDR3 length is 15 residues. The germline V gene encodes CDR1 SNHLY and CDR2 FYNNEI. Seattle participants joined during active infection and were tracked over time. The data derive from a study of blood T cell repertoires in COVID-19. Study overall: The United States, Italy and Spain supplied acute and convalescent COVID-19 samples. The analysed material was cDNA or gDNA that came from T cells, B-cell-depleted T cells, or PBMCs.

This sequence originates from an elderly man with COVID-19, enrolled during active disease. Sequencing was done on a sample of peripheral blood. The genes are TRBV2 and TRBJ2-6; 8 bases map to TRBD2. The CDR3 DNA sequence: TGTGCCGGAAAACGGGAGGGCTCTGGGGCCAACGTCCTGACTTTC. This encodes CAGKREGSGANVLTF.